The 27 T cell receptor beta chains presented below share a single source sample, sequenced in a study of OX40 agonist ivuxolimab in advanced cancers. TCRdb keeps only in-frame clones here, not all; method: immunoSEQ multiplex PCR. The sample consists of some 100,000 clones, around 91% of them appearing once. The input for sequencing was CD4+ or CD8+ T cells sorted from blood, taken in a trial of the OX40 agonist ivuxolimab. Source of these receptors: an adult with an advanced solid tumor such as melanoma, head and neck, liver or kidney cancer.

The V gene is TRBV5-1, the J gene TRBJ1-6; D may be TRBD1 (6 bases). The CDR3 runs 14 residues. With 5 bases removed from V and 5 bases from J, the gap between germline ends came to 11 bases. Germline V lookup: CDR1 SGHRS, CDR2 YFSETQ. The CDR3 DNA is TGCGCCAGCAGTACAGGGATAAATAATTCACCCCTCCACTTT. This encodes CASSTGINNSPLHF.

J is TRBJ2-5 and V is TRBV6-1; maybe TRBD1 (5 bases). The CDR3 loop spans 15 amino acids. Trimming pared 2 bases from V and 7 bases from J, leaving 17 bases between. Germline V CDR1 and CDR2: MNHNS, SASEGT. CDR3 in DNA: TGTGCCAGCAGTGAATGGACACCCGAGCTCGGGACCCAGTACTTC. Amino acid sequence: CASSEWTPELGTQYF.

The chain employs TRBV10-2 and TRBJ2-7; D is unresolved. The CDR3 runs 13 residues. The V gene's germline CDR1 is WSHSY and CDR2 SAAADI. V shed 9 bases and J shed 5 bases, with 17 bases lying between them. CDR3 bases: TGCGCCAGTCACAAGGCCCTTACGAACGAGCAGTACTTC. Its protein is CASHKALTNEQYF.

The genes are TRBV5-1 and TRBJ2-3; 8 nucleotides agree with TRBD1. The CDR3 runs 16 residues. The germline V gene has CDR1 SGHRS and CDR2 YFSETQ. The V gene end was trimmed by 2 bases and the J gene end by 2 bases; junction bases not matched to a gene: 7. In DNA, the CDR3 is TGCGCCAGCAGCTTAGTCACAGGGGGTCCCACAGATACGCAGTATTTT. It specifies CASSLVTGGPTDTQYF. Full variable domain (outside the CDR3, taken from reference TRBV5-1 and TRBJ2-3): KAGVTQTPRYLIKTRGQQVTLSCSPISGHRSVSWYQQTPGQGLQFLFEYFSETQRNKGNFPGRFSGRQFSNSRSEMNVSTLELGDSALYLCASSLVTGGPTDTQYFGPGTRLTVL.

The chain couples TRBV5-1 to TRBJ1-2; D is uncertain. Germline CDR1 is SGHRS and CDR2 is YFSETQ. V lost 3 bases, J lost 4 bases, and 10 bases lay in between. The CDR3 is 13 residues long. CDR3 sequence: CASSSDGSYGYTF. In nucleotides, the CDR3 is TGCGCCAGCAGCTCCGACGGGAGCTATGGCTACACCTTC.

As regards this clone: Other DNA sequences in the sample encode the same CDR3. V is TRBV5-1 and J is TRBJ2-7; D gene uncertain. CDR1 SGHRS and CDR2 YFSETQ come from the germline V gene. With 4 bases removed from V and 0 bases from J, the gap between germline ends came to 11 bases. The CDR3 runs to 14 residues. DNA of the CDR3: TGCGCCAGCAGCCTGGACGCCCACTCCTACGAGCAGTACTTC. This sequence encodes CASSLDAHSYEQYF.

The chain joins TRBV6-5 to TRBJ2-7, with D perhaps TRBD1 (5 bases). V lost 5 bases and J lost 4, with 6 bases in between. The V gene's germline CDR1 is MNHEY and CDR2 SVGAGI. The CDR3 spans 11 residues. The CDR3 reads CASSDRYEQYF. For the CDR3, the DNA is TGTGCCAGCAGTGACAGATACGAGCAGTACTTC.

Note on this clone: One end of the junction does not line up with germline, which may come from a read error. The J gene is TRBJ1-1, the V gene TRBV28, with D maybe TRBD1 (5 bases). The germline V gene encodes CDR1 MDHEN and CDR2 SYDVKM. The CDR3 is 13 residues long. The CDR3 loop is CAGREYPNTEAFF. The DNA of the CDR3 is TGTGCCGGCAGGGAATACCCGAACACTGAAGCTTTCTTT. Full variable domain (rest looked up from reference TRBV28 and TRBJ1-1): DVKVTQSSRYLVKRTGEKVFLECVQDMDHENMFWYRQDPGLGLRLIYFSYDVKMKEKGDIPEGYSVSREKKERFSLILESASTNQTSMYLCAGREYPNTEAFFGQGTRLTVV.

The V call is TRBV6-1, the J call TRBJ1-5, with D unresolved. The V gene's germline CDR1 is MNHNS and CDR2 SASEGT. The V and J ends lost 3 bases and 1 base respectively, with 10 bases between them. The length of the CDR3 is 15 residues. The CDR3 protein is CASSEAGVSNQPQHF. As DNA, the CDR3 is TGTGCCAGCAGTGAGGCGGGTGTAAGCAATCAGCCCCAGCATTTT.

This clone was seen once. V gene TRBV28 combines with J gene TRBJ2-1; perhaps TRBD2 as D (6 bases). The CDR3 is 16 residues long. The ends were cut back, 8 bases at V and 3 bases at J, with 20 bases in the middle. Germline CDR1 is MDHEN and CDR2 is SYDVKM. The CDR3 nucleotides are TGTGCCAGCGGTAAGAGAGGGCGGGAAGACTACAATGAGCAGTTCTTC. Its protein product is CASGKRGREDYNEQFF.

The chain uses TRBV5-1 and TRBJ2-5; 9 positions agree with TRBD1. J gave up 5 bases and V 0 bases, and 8 bases lay outside the gene matches. Looked up from germline, CDR1 is SGHRS and CDR2 is YFSETQ. This CDR3 is 16 amino acids long. The CDR3 sequence is CASSLENRGRFETQYF. DNA for the CDR3: TGCGCCAGCAGCTTGGAGAACAGGGGGCGCTTTGAGACCCAGTACTTC. The entire variable domain, with the rest obtained from reference TRBV5-1 and TRBJ2-5, is as follows: KAGVTQTPRYLIKTRGQQVTLSCSPISGHRSVSWYQQTPGQGLQFLFEYFSETQRNKGNFPGRFSGRQFSNSRSEMNVSTLELGDSALYLCASSLENRGRFETQYFGPGTRLLVL.

The V and J genes are TRBV6-5 and TRBJ1-5, with TRBD1 matching over 9 bases. Germline CDR1 is MNHEY and CDR2 is SVGAGI. Unmatched junction bases numbered 9, after V lost 6 bases and J lost 6 bases. The CDR3 consists of 15 residues. The CDR3 sequence: CASSRDREATQPQHF. DNA of the CDR3: TGTGCCAGCAGCCGGGACAGGGAGGCAACTCAGCCCCAGCATTTT.

The chain carries TRBV5-1 and TRBJ2-2; 8 bases match TRBD1. The CDR3 extends over 16 amino acids. With 0 bases clipped from V and 6 bases from J, the junction kept 7 bases outside the gene matches. Germline CDR1 SGHRS, CDR2 YFSETQ. The CDR3, as DNA: TGCGCCAGCAGCTTGGGAGCACTACAGGGGGCCGGGGAGCTGTTTTTT. Its translation: CASSLGALQGAGELFF.

This chain links TRBV30 with TRBJ1-4; D is perhaps TRBD1 (5 bases). The CDR3 has 16 amino acids. Trimming took 2 bases from V and 10 from J, leaving 23 bases between them. CDR1 is GTSNPN, CDR2 SVGIG, per germline (reference sequence). The CDR3, as DNA: TGTGCCTGGAGTCTACGGGGAGATGTTGGGAGGGGAAAACTGTTTTTT. This encodes CAWSLRGDVGRGKLFF.

This clone was detected once. The chain links TRBV27 to TRBJ1-6; no reliable D call. Germline CDR1 is MNHEY and CDR2 is SMNVEV (reference sequence). The CDR3 runs 16 residues. V was shortened by 8 bases and J by 6 bases, with 20 bases between the two germline ends. The CDR3: CASRRGWRNLNSPLHF. Here the CDR3 DNA reads TGTGCCAGCCGCCGGGGATGGAGGAACCTTAATTCACCCCTCCACTTT.

The chain has TRBV5-4 and TRBJ1-1; weak D call: TRBD1 (5 bases). V was cut by 4 bases and J by 1 base, with 17 bases left in between. The germline CDR1 and CDR2 sequences are SGHNT and YYREEE (reference sequence). CDR3 length: 16 amino acids. CDR3 amino acids: CASSRALTVGNTEAFF. As DNA, the CDR3 is TGTGCCAGCAGCAGGGCACTGACAGTTGGGAACACTGAAGCTTTCTTT.

The chain recombines TRBV7-6 with TRBJ2-3; 13 nucleotides match TRBD2. The V and J ends lost 4 bases and 2 bases, in that order; junction bases with no gene match: 3. CDR1 and CDR2 (germline): SGHVS, FNYEAQ. The CDR3 extends over 16 amino acids. DNA for the CDR3: TGTGCCAGCAGCTCACTAGCGGGGGGGTACACAGATACGCAGTATTTT. Amino acid sequence: CASSSLAGGYTDTQYF.

The chain recombines TRBV19 with TRBJ1-4; TRBD1 might be the D (6 bases). The CDR3 extends over 15 amino acids. Germline lookup yields CDR1 LNHDA and CDR2 SQIVND (reference sequence). V lost 5 bases, J lost 7 bases, and 17 bases lay in between. The CDR3 nucleotides read TGTGCCAGTAGTGTCGGGGGGGGCAATGGTGAAAAACTGTTTTTT. As protein: CASSVGGGNGEKLFF.

This chain connects TRBV6-1 to TRBJ2-2, with D uncertain. The germline gives CDR1 MNHNS, CDR2 SASEGT. This CDR3 contains 13 residues. Trimming cost V 8 bases and J 2 bases, with 9 bases left between them. CDR3 coding DNA: TGTGCCAGCTCCCACTACAACACCGGGGAGCTGTTTTTT. This translates into CASSHYNTGELFF.

This sequence joins TRBV9 and TRBJ2-7, with a tentative D call TRBD1 (5 bases). The germline gives CDR1 SGDLS, CDR2 YYNGEE. V was clipped by 0 bases and J by 1 base, with 8 bases between them. The CDR3 sequence is 14 residues long. For the CDR3, the DNA is TGTGCCAGCAGCGTAGCAGGGCAGTCCTACGAGCAGTACTTC. Translation: CASSVAGQSYEQYF.

This clone was seen only a few times. The V and J genes are TRBV4-1 and TRBJ2-5, with 10 bases aligning to TRBD2. This CDR3 is 18 amino acids long. J gave up 1 base and V 0 bases, and 8 bases lay outside the gene matches. Germline V gene lookup returns CDR1 MGHRA and CDR2 YSYEKL. This chain's CDR3 is CASSQDERGGGIQETQYF. The CDR3 DNA is TGCGCCAGCAGCCAAGATGAGCGGGGGGGCGGGATCCAAGAGACCCAGTACTTC.

A note on this clone: The junction differs from germline at one of its ends, possibly a read error. This rearrangement joins TRBV7-9 to TRBJ2-5; 9 nucleotides align to TRBD1. Germline V lookup: CDR1 SEHNR, CDR2 FQNEAQ (reference sequence). The CDR3 contains 11 residues. The CDR3: CASSQADRGNF. CDR3 in DNA: TGTGCCAGCAGCCAAGCGGACAGGGGAAACTTC.

This clone was counted a few times. The chain combines TRBV28 with TRBJ2-2; 9 nucleotides match TRBD1. Trimming cost V 1 base and J 2 bases; bases outside gene matches: 5. This CDR3 comprises 17 residues. Germline V gene data show CDR1 as MDHEN and CDR2 as SYDVKM. In DNA, the CDR3 is TGTGCCAGCAGTTTATATCGACAGGGGGGAAACACCGGGGAGCTGTTTTTT. This sequence encodes CASSLYRQGGNTGELFF.

The V and J genes are TRBV15 and TRBJ1-2, with no clear D. CDR1 is LNHNV and CDR2 is YYDKDF in the germline V gene (reference sequence). Trimming shortened V by 4 bases and J by 4 bases, and 22 bases separated the two germline ends. CDR3 length: 17 amino acids. The CDR3 loop is CATSTRGTAANPYGYTF. Written as DNA, the CDR3 is TGTGCCACCAGCACCCGTGGCACGGCAGCCAACCCCTATGGCTACACCTTC.

The chain links TRBV6-5 to TRBJ2-1, with D perhaps matching TRBD1 (5 bases). The CDR3 is made up of 14 amino acids. Between the trimmed V and J ends, which lost 4 bases and 10 bases, there was a span of 17 bases. Germline loops: CDR1 MNHEY, CDR2 SVGAGI. This CDR3 reads CASSWGVRGGEQFF. CDR3 DNA sequence: TGTGCCAGCAGTTGGGGTGTAAGGGGCGGAGAGCAGTTCTTC.

There are a few counts of this clone. The rearrangement links TRBV7-6 to TRBJ2-7; the D gene could be TRBD1 or TRBD2 (5 bases each). The CDR3 is made up of 15 amino acids. The germline V gene has CDR1 SGHVS and CDR2 FNYEAQ. V lost 4 bases and J lost 3, with 16 bases in between. CDR3 bases: TGTGCCAGCAGCTCGGCCAGGGAGACTGGCTACGAGCAGTACTTC. Its protein is CASSSARETGYEQYF.

The rearrangement links TRBV30 to TRBJ1-4, with 7 bases aligning to TRBD1. The CDR3 totals 12 residues. Trimming removed 1 base from V and 14 bases from J; junction bases left unmatched: 7. The germline gives CDR1 GTSNPN, CDR2 SVGIG (reference sequence). CDR3 in DNA: TGTGCCTGGAGTGCCTCGACAGGGCCCCTGTTTTTT. Translation: CAWSASTGPLFF.